One and the same sample provided the 18 T cell receptor beta chains below, sequenced in a study of T cells in Graves' hyperthyroidism and ophthalmopathy. Amplified TCR beta CDR3 regions came from RNA transcripts. The HTBI primer set served for first-round RT-PCR of the TCR CDR3. One entry per CDR3 protein results from TCRdb running MiXCR on the multiplex PCR reads. The data show about 640,000 distinct CDR3 sequences, less than 25% seen once. The sequencing input was blood. Source of these receptors: a man younger than 45 with Graves' ophthalmopathy.

V and J are TRBV27 and TRBJ1-2, with 7 positions matching TRBD1. J was trimmed by 6 bases and V by 8 bases; bases with no gene match: 12. Germline assignment: CDR1 MNHEY and CDR2 SMNVEV (reference sequence). This CDR3 is 14 amino acids long. The CDR3 nucleotides read TGTGCCAGCCACCCGAGGGACAGAACACATGGCTACACCTTC. This codes for CASHPRDRTHGYTF.

This clonotype was seen repeatedly, ten times or more. The gene calls are TRBV7-2 and TRBJ2-1; 9 nucleotides agree with TRBD2. The CDR3 has 17 amino acids. The germline CDR1 and CDR2 sequences are SGHTA and FQGNSA. The trim removed 5 bases at V and 9 bases at J, leaving 17 bases unmatched. The CDR3 DNA follows: TGTGCCAGCAGCCTCCTCCCCCCTCGGACTAGCGAGTTTGAGCAGTTCTTC. Translation: CASSLLPPRTSEFEQFF.

The CDR3, as DNA: TGTGCCAGCAGCGCTGCCTTTAGCGGGAGCACAGATACGCAGTATTTT. This translates into CASSAAFSGSTDTQYF. The chain has TRBV6-1 and TRBJ2-3; 7 bases align to TRBD2. Per germline, CDR1 MNHNS and CDR2 SASEGT. Trimming took 6 bases from V and 0 from J; bases not matched to a gene: 9. This CDR3 has 16 amino acids.

J is TRBJ1-2 and V is TRBV30; 9 nucleotides line up with TRBD1. There are 14 residues in the CDR3. The trim removed 4 bases at V and 5 bases at J, leaving 8 bases unmatched. Germline V CDR1 and CDR2: GTSNPN, SVGIG (reference sequence). CDR3 region: CAWNVGDRAYGYTF. The CDR3 nucleotides are TGTGCCTGGAACGTGGGGGACAGGGCATATGGCTACACCTTC.

The chain employs TRBV27 and TRBJ2-1, with no clear D. V gave up 10 bases and J gave up 10 bases, with 14 bases separating them. In germline, CDR1 is MNHEY, CDR2 SMNVEV (reference sequence). This CDR3 contains 11 residues. In DNA, the CDR3 is TGTGCCATTATGTCGGCGCGGGAGCAGTTCTTC. Amino acid sequence: CAIMSAREQFF.

This clonotype occurred a few times. The chain couples TRBV5-6 to TRBJ1-5, with 8 bases fitting TRBD1. V was pared by 0 bases and J by 3 bases, with 14 bases of the junction left unmatched. The CDR3 is 19 residues long. Germline-derived CDR1 and CDR2 are SGHDT and YYEEEE. CDR3 in amino acids: CASSLGPGQGGYSNQPQHF. The CDR3 coding sequence is TGTGCCAGCAGCTTGGGGCCAGGACAGGGAGGGTATTCCAATCAGCCCCAGCATTTT.

This clonotype showed up many times. The chain employs TRBV28 and TRBJ2-1; D remains unclear. V dropped 4 bases and J dropped 10 bases, with 8 bases sitting between them. CDR1 is MDHEN, CDR2 SYDVKM, per germline. The CDR3 totals 11 residues. CDR3 coding DNA: TGTGCCAGCAGTTACAGAGGCGAGCAGTTCTTC. The encoded protein is CASSYRGEQFF.

This chain links TRBV7-8 with TRBJ1-1; D perhaps matches TRBD1 (5 bases). The CDR3 extends over 15 amino acids. Germline V gives CDR1 SGHVS, CDR2 FQNEAQ. V was shortened by 5 bases and J by 1 base, with 14 bases between the two germline ends. The CDR3 DNA sequence: TGTGCCAGCAGCCCTAGGGACGGGCAGAACACTGAAGCTTTCTTT. This gives the protein CASSPRDGQNTEAFF.

The genes are TRBV30 and TRBJ1-1, with D perhaps matching TRBD1 (5 bases). Germline CDR1 and CDR2: GTSNPN and SVGIG (reference sequence). The CDR3 length is 14 residues. Trimming stripped 0 bases from V and 1 base from J, with 9 bases between. This CDR3 is CAWSVRGRNTEAFF. The CDR3 DNA is TGTGCCTGGAGTGTACGGGGCAGGAACACTGAAGCTTTCTTT.

In its sample, this clonotype was seen a few times. The J gene is TRBJ2-7, the V gene TRBV20-1; D perhaps matches TRBD1 (6 bases). The CDR3 totals 14 residues. V lost 0 bases and J lost 1, with 10 bases in between. Germline-derived CDR1 and CDR2 are DFQATT and SNEGSKA (reference sequence). As DNA, the CDR3 is TGCAGTGCTAGAGAGGAGGACAGATCCTACGAGCAGTACTTC. Protein sequence: CSAREEDRSYEQYF.

This clonotype was observed at least ten times. The gene calls are TRBV28 and TRBJ1-1, with D maybe TRBD1 (6 bases). Germline lookup yields CDR1 MDHEN and CDR2 SYDVKM. The V end lost 5 bases, the J end lost 10 bases, and 17 bases lay between the germline ends. CDR3 size: 13 residues. The CDR3 sequence: CASSILSRGRAFF. CDR3 bases: TGTGCCAGCAGTATCCTATCTAGGGGGAGAGCTTTCTTT.

This clonotype has a handful of counts. The V gene is TRBV20-1, the J gene TRBJ2-5; 8 nucleotides agree with TRBD2. CDR1 DFQATT and CDR2 SNEGSKA come from the germline V gene (reference sequence). This CDR3 is built from 15 residues. The V gene end was trimmed by 3 bases and the J gene end by 2 bases; junction bases not matched to a gene: 8. The CDR3 sequence: CSASIAVAGQETQYF. The CDR3 region has the DNA TGCAGTGCTAGCATTGCGGTAGCGGGACAAGAGACCCAGTACTTC.

In the case of this clonotype: One base away lies a much larger clone, so this may be a sequencing read error. The V call is TRBV6-2 or TRBV6-3, the J call TRBJ1-5, with TRBD1 as a possible D gene (6 bases). The CDR3 consists of 15 residues. The germline V gene has CDR1 MNHEY and CDR2 SVGEGT. Trimming pared 2 bases from V and 2 bases from J, leaving 10 bases between. The CDR3 DNA is TGTGCCAGCAGTTACCCGACAGGAGGCAATCAGCCCCAGCATTTT. Translating gives CASSYPTGGNQPQHF.

In its sample, this clonotype was seen many times. The chain couples TRBV20-1 to TRBJ2-5; weak D call: TRBD2 (6 bases). Germline values: CDR1 DFQATT, CDR2 SNEGSKA (reference sequence). With 6 bases removed from V and 2 bases from J, the gap between germline ends came to 13 bases. This CDR3 has 13 amino acids. Here the CDR3 DNA reads TGCAGTGCGAGGCGGGCGGGGCAAGAGACCCAGTACTTC. Its protein product is CSARRAGQETQYF.

This clonotype was counted at least ten times. The chain couples TRBV27 to TRBJ2-3; TRBD2 is a possible D gene (5 bases). There are 16 residues in the CDR3. The germline V gene has CDR1 MNHEY and CDR2 SMNVEV (reference sequence). V shed 2 bases and J shed 5 bases, with 17 bases lying between them. CDR3 sequence: CASSLTASFRLDTQYF. CDR3 nucleotide sequence: TGTGCCAGCAGTTTAACGGCTAGCTTTCGTTTAGATACGCAGTATTTT.

This clonotype showed up many times. The rearrangement links TRBV3-1 to TRBJ1-1, with no clear D. Trimming shortened V by 1 base and J by 5 bases, and 11 bases separated the two germline ends. CDR1 is LGHDT, CDR2 YNNKEL, per germline (reference sequence). There are 14 residues in the CDR3. CDR3 sequence (DNA): TGTGCCAGCAGCCAAGTATTTGCGGGGACTGAAGCTTTCTTT. It translates to CASSQVFAGTEAFF.

The chain's CDR3 is CASSLGAGTASGKLFF. The CDR3 DNA sequence: TGTGCCAGCAGCCTTGGAGCCGGGACAGCTTCGGGAAAACTGTTTTTT. The genes are TRBV7-9 and TRBJ1-4, with 7 bases aligning to TRBD1. The CDR3 consists of 16 residues. The V gene end was trimmed by 5 bases and the J gene end by 10 bases; junction bases not matched to a gene: 16. Germline V gene data show CDR1 as SEHNR and CDR2 as FQNEAQ (reference sequence).

This chain connects TRBV20-1 to TRBJ2-3, with D maybe TRBD2 (7 bases). Germline V gene data show CDR1 as DFQATT and CDR2 as SNEGSKA (reference sequence). With 7 bases removed from V and 3 bases from J, the gap between germline ends came to 17 bases. This CDR3 spans 14 amino acids. As DNA, the CDR3 is TGCAGTGGCCCAAGGGGGGGGGAGACAGATACGCAGTATTTT. Translating it yields CSGPRGGETDTQYF.